This TCR beta chain came from a study of T cells expressing NK-cell markers. At the level of the study: Researchers got TCR beta repertoires out of sorted CD3+CD56+NKG2C+, CD3+CD56+NKG2C- and CD3+CD56-NKG2C+ T cells. Most of the eight sequenced donors tested HCMV-seropositive; one tested seronegative.

As concerns this clonotype: What it recognizes is unknown.

This CDR3 region has 16 residues. Germline-derived CDR1 and CDR2 are MNHNS and SASEGT. Study-wide points: In roughly six donors, dominant NKG2C+ clonotypes were about 1.0-8% of CD8+ T cells. It was still unclear whether expanded NKG2C+ T cell clones were HCMV specific.

TCRdb derives one entry per CDR3 protein from the 5' RACE reads, leaving out DNA. Here the sample table reports some 280,000 distinct CDR3 sequences. Sequencing input: blood T cells: a sorted CD56 or NKG2C T cell subset, CD4+ or CD8+ T cells, or bulk PBMC T cells (not recorded which). This chain joins TRBV6-1 and TRBJ2-3; TCRdb proposes TRBD1, but this gene call is untestable without DNA. The clonotype originates from a young man in good health. The CDR3 reads CASSLRQGARTDTQYF.